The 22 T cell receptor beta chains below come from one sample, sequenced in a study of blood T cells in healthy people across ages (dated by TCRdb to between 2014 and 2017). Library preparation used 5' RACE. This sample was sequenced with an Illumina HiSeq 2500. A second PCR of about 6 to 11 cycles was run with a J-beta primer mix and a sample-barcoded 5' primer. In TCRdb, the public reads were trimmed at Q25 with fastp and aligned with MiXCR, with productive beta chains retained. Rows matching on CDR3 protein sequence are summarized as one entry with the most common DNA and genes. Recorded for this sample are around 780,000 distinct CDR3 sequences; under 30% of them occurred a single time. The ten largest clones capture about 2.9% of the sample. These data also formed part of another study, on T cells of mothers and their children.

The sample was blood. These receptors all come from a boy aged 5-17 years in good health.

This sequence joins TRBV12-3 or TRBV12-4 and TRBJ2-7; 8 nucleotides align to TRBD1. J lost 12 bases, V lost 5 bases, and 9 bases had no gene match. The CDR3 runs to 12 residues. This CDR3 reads CASSPQGAPPYF. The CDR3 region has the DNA TGTGCCAGCAGTCCCCAGGGGGCACCGCCGTACTTC.

CDR3: CASSLGRGRKSYEQYF. The CDR3 DNA sequence: TGTGCCAGCAGCTTAGGTCGGGGACGCAAGTCCTACGAGCAGTACTTC. The V and J genes are TRBV7-9 and TRBJ2-7; TRBD1 or TRBD2 may be the D gene (5 bases each). This CDR3 contains 16 residues. The V end was cut by 1 base, the J end by 1 base, with 14 bases between. Germline V gives CDR1 SEHNR, CDR2 FQNEAQ (reference sequence).

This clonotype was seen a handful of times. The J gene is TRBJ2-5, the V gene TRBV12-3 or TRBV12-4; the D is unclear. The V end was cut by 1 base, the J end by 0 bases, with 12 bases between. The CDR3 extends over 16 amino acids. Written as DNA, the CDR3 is TGTGCCAGCAGTTTAGACGGGTATACACACCAAGAGACCCAGTACTTC. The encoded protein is CASSLDGYTHQETQYF.

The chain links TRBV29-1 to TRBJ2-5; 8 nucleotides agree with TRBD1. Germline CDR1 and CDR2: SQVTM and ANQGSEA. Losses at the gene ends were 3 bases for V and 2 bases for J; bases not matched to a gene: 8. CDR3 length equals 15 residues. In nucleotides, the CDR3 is TGCAGCGTTGACCCTCGACAGGGGACGCAAGAGACCCAGTACTTC. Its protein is CSVDPRQGTQETQYF.

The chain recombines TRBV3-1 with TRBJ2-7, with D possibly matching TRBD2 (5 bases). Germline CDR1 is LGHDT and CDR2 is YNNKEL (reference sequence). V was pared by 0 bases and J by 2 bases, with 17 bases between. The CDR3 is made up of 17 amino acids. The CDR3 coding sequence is TGTGCCAGCAGCCAAGAGCTGAGGGTCCAAATGGCCTACGAGCAGTACTTC. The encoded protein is CASSQELRVQMAYEQYF.

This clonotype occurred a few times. The CDR3 nucleotides read TGTGCCAGCAGTTATGAGCCATCGTATGGCTACACCTTC. Protein sequence: CASSYEPSYGYTF. The chain is built from TRBV6-6 and TRBJ1-2; D unclear. CDR1 and CDR2 (germline): MNHNY, SVGAGI (reference sequence). V lost 3 bases and J 5 bases, leaving 10 bases between the germline ends. This CDR3 spans 13 amino acids.

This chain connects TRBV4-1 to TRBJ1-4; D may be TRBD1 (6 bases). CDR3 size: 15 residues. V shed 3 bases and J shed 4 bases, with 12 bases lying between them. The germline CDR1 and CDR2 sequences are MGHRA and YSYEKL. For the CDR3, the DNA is TGCGCCAGCAGCCACCGGACAGAAAATAATGAAAAACTGTTTTTT. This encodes CASSHRTENNEKLFF.

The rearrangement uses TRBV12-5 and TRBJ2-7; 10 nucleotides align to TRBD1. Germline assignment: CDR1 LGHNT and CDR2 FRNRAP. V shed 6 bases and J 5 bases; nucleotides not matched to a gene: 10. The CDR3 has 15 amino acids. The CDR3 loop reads CASGPDRGQAHEQYF. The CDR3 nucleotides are TGTGCTAGTGGCCCCGACAGGGGGCAAGCCCACGAGCAGTACTTC.

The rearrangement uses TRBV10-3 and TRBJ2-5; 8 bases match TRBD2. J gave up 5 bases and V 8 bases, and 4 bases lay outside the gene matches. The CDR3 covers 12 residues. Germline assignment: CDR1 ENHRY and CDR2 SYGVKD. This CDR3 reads CAIRGGGETQYF. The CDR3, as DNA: TGTGCCATCCGGGGGGGCGGGGAGACCCAGTACTTC.

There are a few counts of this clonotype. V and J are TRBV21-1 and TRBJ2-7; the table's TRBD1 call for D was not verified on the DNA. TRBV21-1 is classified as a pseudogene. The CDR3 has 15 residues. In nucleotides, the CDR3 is TGTGCCAGCAGCGCGGACAGAGTAAAGCCCTACGAGCAGTACTTC. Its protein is CASSADRVKPYEQYF.

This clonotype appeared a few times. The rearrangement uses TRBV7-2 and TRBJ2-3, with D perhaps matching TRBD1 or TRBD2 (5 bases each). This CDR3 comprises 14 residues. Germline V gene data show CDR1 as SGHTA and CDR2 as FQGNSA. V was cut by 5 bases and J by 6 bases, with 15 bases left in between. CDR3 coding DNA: TGTGCCAGCAGCCGGGACGGACCTTGGGATACGCAGTATTTT. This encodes CASSRDGPWDTQYF.

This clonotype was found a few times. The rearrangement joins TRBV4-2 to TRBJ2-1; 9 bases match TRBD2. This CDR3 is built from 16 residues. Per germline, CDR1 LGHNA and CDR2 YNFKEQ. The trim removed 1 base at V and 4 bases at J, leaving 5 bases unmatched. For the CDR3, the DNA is TGTGCCAGCAGCCAAGCTCTAGCGGGGTATTACAATGAGCAGTTCTTC. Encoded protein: CASSQALAGYYNEQFF.

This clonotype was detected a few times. CDR3 loop: CASSLERSGAPYEQYF. CDR3 nucleotides: TGTGCCAGCAGCTTAGAGCGCAGCGGGGCGCCCTACGAGCAGTACTTC. This chain joins TRBV7-9 and TRBJ2-7, with 7 bases identical to TRBD2. Trimming at V came to 1 base and at J to 2 bases, leaving 8 bases not matched to a gene. The CDR3 loop spans 16 amino acids. Per germline, CDR1 SEHNR and CDR2 FQNEAQ (reference sequence).

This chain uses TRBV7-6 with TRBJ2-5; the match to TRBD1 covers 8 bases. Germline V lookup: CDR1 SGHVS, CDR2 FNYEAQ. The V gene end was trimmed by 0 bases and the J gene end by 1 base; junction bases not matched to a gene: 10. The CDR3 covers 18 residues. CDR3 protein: CASSLARWAGGLQETQYF. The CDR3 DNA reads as TGTGCCAGCAGCTTAGCCCGGTGGGCAGGGGGCCTCCAAGAGACCCAGTACTTC.

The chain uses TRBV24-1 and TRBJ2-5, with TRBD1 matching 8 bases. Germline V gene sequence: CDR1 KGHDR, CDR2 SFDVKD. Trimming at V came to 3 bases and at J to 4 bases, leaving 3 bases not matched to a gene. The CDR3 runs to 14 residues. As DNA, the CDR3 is TGTGCCACCAGTGATGCCACAGGGGGAGAGACCCAGTACTTC. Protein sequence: CATSDATGGETQYF.

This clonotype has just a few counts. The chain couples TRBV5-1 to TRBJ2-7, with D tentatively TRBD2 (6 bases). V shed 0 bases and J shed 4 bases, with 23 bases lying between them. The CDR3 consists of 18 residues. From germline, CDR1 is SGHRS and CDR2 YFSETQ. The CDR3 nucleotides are TGCGCCAGCAGCTTGGCCCCTGAGGTCCTAGCGAGGAGGTACGAGCAGTACTTC. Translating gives CASSLAPEVLARRYEQYF.

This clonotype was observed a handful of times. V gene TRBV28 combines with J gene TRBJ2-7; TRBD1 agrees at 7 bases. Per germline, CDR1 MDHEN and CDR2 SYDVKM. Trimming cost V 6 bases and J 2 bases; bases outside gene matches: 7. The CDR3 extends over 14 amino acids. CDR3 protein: CASSPGQVPYEQYF. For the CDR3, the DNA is TGTGCCAGCAGCCCAGGACAGGTCCCCTACGAGCAGTACTTC.

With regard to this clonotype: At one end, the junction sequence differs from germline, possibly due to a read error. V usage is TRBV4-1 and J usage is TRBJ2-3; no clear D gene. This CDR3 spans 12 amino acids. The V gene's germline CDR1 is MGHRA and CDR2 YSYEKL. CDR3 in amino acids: CASSQSMVTQYF. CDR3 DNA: TGCGCCAGCAGCCAATCTATGGTAACGCAGTACTTT.

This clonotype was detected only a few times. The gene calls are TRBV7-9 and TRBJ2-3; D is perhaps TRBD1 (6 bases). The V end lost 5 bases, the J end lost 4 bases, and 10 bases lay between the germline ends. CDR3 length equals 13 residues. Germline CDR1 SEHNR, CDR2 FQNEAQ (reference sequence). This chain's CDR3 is CASSTPGADTQYF. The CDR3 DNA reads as TGTGCCAGCAGCACTCCAGGGGCAGATACGCAGTATTTT.

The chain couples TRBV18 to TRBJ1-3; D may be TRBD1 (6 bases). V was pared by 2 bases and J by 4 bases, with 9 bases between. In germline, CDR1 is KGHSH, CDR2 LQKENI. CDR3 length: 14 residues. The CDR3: CASSPEGGGNTIYF. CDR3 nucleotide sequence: TGTGCCAGCTCACCAGAAGGGGGAGGAAACACCATATATTTT.

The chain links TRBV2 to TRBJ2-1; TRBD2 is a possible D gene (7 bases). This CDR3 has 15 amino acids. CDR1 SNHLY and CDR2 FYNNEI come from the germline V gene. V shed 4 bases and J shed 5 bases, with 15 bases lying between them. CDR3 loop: CASSGGGYLNNEQFF. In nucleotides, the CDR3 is TGTGCCAGCAGTGGCGGGGGCTACCTAAACAATGAGCAGTTCTTC. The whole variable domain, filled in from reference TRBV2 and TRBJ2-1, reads EPEVTQTPSHQVTQMGQEVILRCVPISNHLYFYWYRQILGQKVEFLVSFYNNEISEKSEIFDDQFSVERPDGSNFTLKIRSTKLEDSAMYFCASSGGGYLNNEQFFGPGTRLTVL.

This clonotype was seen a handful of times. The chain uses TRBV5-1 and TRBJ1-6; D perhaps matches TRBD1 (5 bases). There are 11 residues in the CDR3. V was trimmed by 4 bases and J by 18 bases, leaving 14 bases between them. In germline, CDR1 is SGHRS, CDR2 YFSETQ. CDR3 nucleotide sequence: TGCGCCAGCAGCCAACCCAGGGTCCCCCACTTT. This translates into CASSQPRVPHF.